The 12 T cell receptor beta chains presented below share a single source sample, sequenced in a study of shared clonotypes between healthy human individuals. TCRdb's table, derived via immunoSEQ multiplex PCR, lists solely in-frame clones and lacks some. Among about 2.4 million clones listed, 80% to 95% were seen once. Source material: naive CD4+ T cells from PBMCs. The subset was: CD45RA+ positively selected. All receptors derive from a young man in good health. Some clones in this sample may be carry-over from other donors' samples.

The chain recombines TRBV9 with TRBJ2-1, with 11 bases aligning to TRBD2. The junction had 16 bases not matched to a gene; V was cut back by 2 bases and J by 9 bases. The germline gives CDR1 SGDLS, CDR2 YYNGEE. The CDR3 loop spans 18 amino acids. CDR3 sequence: CASSVPPTSGSLLGEQFF. Written as DNA, the CDR3 is TGTGCCAGCAGCGTTCCCCCAACTAGCGGGAGTTTACTCGGTGAGCAGTTCTTC. Based on the CDR3 plus reference TRBV9 and TRBJ2-1, the full variable domain is DSGVTQTPKHLITATGQRVTLRCSPRSGDLSVYWYQQSLDQGLQFLIQYYNGEERAKGNILERFSAQQFPDLHSELNLSSLELGDSALYFCASSVPPTSGSLLGEQFFGPGTRLTVL.

This clone showed up just once. In DNA form, the CDR3 reads TGTGCCAGCAGTGTCACGCGGGATTGGGGAGAGACCCAGTACTTC. This encodes CASSVTRDWGETQYF. V is TRBV6-1 and J is TRBJ2-5, with D perhaps TRBD2 (6 bases). The CDR3 consists of 15 residues. V lost 4 bases and J lost 4, with 16 bases in between. From germline, CDR1 is MNHNS and CDR2 SASEGT.

V is TRBV4-3 and J is TRBJ1-1, with a tentative D call TRBD1 (5 bases). Per germline, CDR1 LGHNA and CDR2 YSLEER. CDR3 length: 15 amino acids. V lost 0 bases, J lost 4 bases, and 12 bases lay in between. The CDR3 loop is CASSQDGRGGTEAFF. The CDR3 DNA is TGCGCCAGCAGCCAAGATGGGCGGGGGGGCACTGAAGCTTTCTTT.

In its sample, this clone was seen once. This chain uses TRBV5-1 with TRBJ1-1; 7 positions match TRBD1. The V gene's germline CDR1 is SGHRS and CDR2 YFSETQ. V was clipped by 4 bases and J by 14 bases; unmatched bases: 20. The CDR3 length is 15 residues. CDR3 bases: TGCGCCAGCAGCCTGGGCGGGACAGCAGCTCTAGAAGGGTTCTTT. Its protein product is CASSLGGTAALEGFF.

On this clone itself: Other nucleotide sequences from this sample produce the same CDR3. The chain employs TRBV28 and TRBJ1-2, with unresolved D. V was pared by 2 bases and J by 3 bases, with 4 bases between. CDR3 length equals 12 residues. The germline gives CDR1 MDHEN, CDR2 SYDVKM. The CDR3 loop is CASSLRDYGYTF. The CDR3 region has the DNA TGTGCCAGCAGTTTACGGGACTATGGCTACACCTTC.

This clone appeared once. The chain carries TRBV25-1 and TRBJ2-2; 9 bases fit TRBD1. The CDR3 extends over 17 amino acids. With V trimmed by 8 bases and J by 2 bases, 12 bases remained unmatched. Germline V CDR1 and CDR2: MGHDK, SYGVNS. As DNA, the CDR3 is TGTGCCAGCGCCCAGACAGGGGGGTCGGCAAACACCGGGGAGCTGTTTTTT. Its translation: CASAQTGGSANTGELFF.

In its sample, this clone was seen once. The rearrangement links TRBV7-9 to TRBJ2-1, with 9 positions matching TRBD2. Germline CDR1 and CDR2: SEHNR and FQNEAQ (reference sequence). Losses at the gene ends were 0 bases for V and 4 bases for J; bases not matched to a gene: 13. This CDR3 region has 19 residues. DNA for the CDR3: TGTGCCAGCAGCTTAGCGGAGTTGCTGACTAGCGGAAGATACAATGAGCAGTTCTTC. Protein: CASSLAELLTSGRYNEQFF.

The rearrangement uses TRBV9 and TRBJ1-4; a weak D match, TRBD1 (5 bases). The CDR3 runs to 16 residues. V shed 0 bases and J shed 7 bases, with 16 bases lying between them. Germline V CDR1 and CDR2: SGDLS, YYNGEE. The CDR3 DNA follows: TGTGCCAGCAGCGTAGGCCCTCGGGACGGGGCTGAAAAACTGTTTTTT. Amino acids: CASSVGPRDGAEKLFF.

This clone appeared a single time. The genes are TRBV2 and TRBJ2-1; 8 nucleotides line up with TRBD2. CDR3 length: 15 residues. With V trimmed by 3 bases and J by 1 base, 2 bases remained unmatched. Germline lookup yields CDR1 SNHLY and CDR2 FYNNEI. CDR3 nucleotides: TGTGCCAGCAGTGAGTCTAGCGGGTCCTACAATGAGCAGTTCTTC. Its protein product is CASSESSGSYNEQFF.

In the case of this clone: Additional DNA sequences in this sample encode the identical CDR3. This chain uses TRBV6-5 with TRBJ1-2; D may be TRBD1 (5 bases). The CDR3 is 14 residues long. CDR1 MNHEY and CDR2 SVGAGI come from the germline V gene. V lost 6 bases, J lost 0 bases, and 11 bases lay in between. The CDR3 DNA reads as TGTGCCAGCAGGCCCGGGGGAGCTAACTATGGCTACACCTTC. Its protein is CASRPGGANYGYTF.

The chain links TRBV7-2 to TRBJ1-4, with 10 bases that match TRBD1. Germline values: CDR1 SGHTA, CDR2 FQGNSA. V shed 0 bases and J 7 bases; nucleotides not matched to a gene: 2. This CDR3 has 15 residues. CDR3 in amino acids: CASSLARTGGEKLFF. CDR3 sequence (DNA): TGTGCCAGCAGCTTAGCCAGGACAGGGGGTGAAAAACTGTTTTTT.

The rearrangement uses TRBV7-9 and TRBJ1-2, with a tentative D call TRBD1 (6 bases). CDR3 length: 16 residues. The germline V and J ends were trimmed by 5 bases and 4 bases, with 20 bases remaining between them. Germline CDR1 and CDR2: SEHNR and FQNEAQ (reference sequence). CDR3 in DNA: TGTGCCAGCAGCCCCGGGACCTCCTCAGGGGCCTATGGCTACACCTTC. Encoded protein: CASSPGTSSGAYGYTF.